Each of the 6 T cell receptor beta chains below was sequenced from the same sample in a study of OX40 agonist ivuxolimab in advanced cancers. Libraries were prepared by immunoSEQ multiplex PCR; TCRdb keeps only in-frame clonotypes and omits some of them. Among about 100,000 clones listed, about 90% were seen once. Specimen: CD4+ or CD8+ T cells sorted from blood, collected in a trial of the OX40 agonist ivuxolimab. Source of these receptors: an adult with an advanced solid tumor such as melanoma, head and neck, liver or kidney cancer.

The V gene is TRBV19, the J gene TRBJ1-1, with a tentative D call TRBD1 (6 bases). The CDR3 extends over 14 amino acids. Between the trimmed V and J ends, which lost 8 bases and 2 bases, there was a span of 15 bases. Germline V gives CDR1 LNHDA, CDR2 SQIVND (reference sequence). The CDR3 nucleotides read TGTGCCAGTTCCCGTTGGGACACAAACACTGAAGCTTTCTTT. Translation gives CASSRWDTNTEAFF.

V usage is TRBV5-1 and J usage is TRBJ1-4, with 9 bases that match TRBD1. V lost 0 bases, J lost 6 bases, and 6 bases stayed unmatched. This CDR3 spans 16 amino acids. Germline CDR1 is SGHRS and CDR2 is YFSETQ. CDR3 amino acids: CASSLAPGQGHEKLFF. In DNA form, the CDR3 reads TGCGCCAGCAGCTTGGCCCCGGGACAGGGTCATGAAAAACTGTTTTTT.

The chain employs TRBV30 and TRBJ1-5; 8 bases agree with TRBD1. This CDR3 has 13 amino acids. Germline V gene sequence: CDR1 GTSNPN, CDR2 SVGIG (reference sequence). The trim removed 2 bases at V and 5 bases at J, leaving 2 bases unmatched. The DNA for the CDR3 is TGTGCCTGGAGTCAACAGGGGGATCAGCCCCAGCATTTT. It is translated as CAWSQQGDQPQHF.

V gene TRBV14 combines with J gene TRBJ1-1; TRBD1 matches 9 bases. Germline V gene sequence: CDR1 SGHDN, CDR2 FVKESK. After removal of 3 bases from V and 3 bases from J, the junction contained 5 bases not matched to a gene. CDR3 length equals 15 residues. CDR3 coding DNA: TGTGCCAGCAGCCAGGGACAGGGTTGGGACACTGAAGCTTTCTTT. Protein sequence: CASSQGQGWDTEAFF. The entire variable domain, with the rest obtained from reference TRBV14 and TRBJ1-1, is as follows: EAGVTQFPSHSVIEKGQTVTLRCDPISGHDNLYWYRRVMGKEIKFLLHFVKESKQDESGMPNNRFLAERTGGTYSTLKVQPAELEDSGVYFCASSQGQGWDTEAFFGQGTRLTVV.

About this clone itself: In the same sample, other DNA sequences code for this CDR3. The rearrangement uses TRBV6-5 and TRBJ2-3; maybe TRBD2 (5 bases). In germline, CDR1 is MNHEY, CDR2 SVGAGI. This CDR3 region has 10 residues. V lost 8 bases and J lost 5, with 5 bases in between. In nucleotides, the CDR3 is TGTGCCAGCGGGAGAGATACGCAGTATTTT. This translates into CASGRDTQYF.

The chain links TRBV6-5 to TRBJ2-7, with TRBD1 identical over 12 bases. The CDR3 contains 14 residues. Germline V gene sequence: CDR1 MNHEY, CDR2 SVGAGI. J was trimmed by 6 bases and V by 6 bases; bases with no gene match: 6. The CDR3, as DNA: TGTGCCAGCAGGACCGGGACAGGGGGCTTCGAGCAGTACTTC. This translates into CASRTGTGGFEQYF.